This TCR beta chain was profiled in a study of response to subunit inactivated influenza vaccine. TCRdb redid the calling of the RT-PCR reads with MiXCR, one entry per CDR3 protein. The table records fewer than 600,000 distinct CDR3 sequences, more than 7% of them present only once. The germline gives CDR1 SGHRS, CDR2 YFSETQ. V lost 2 bases, J lost 5 bases, and 5 bases stayed unmatched. The CDR3 consists of 15 residues. This clonotype was counted only a few times. The genes are TRBV5-1 and TRBJ2-2, with 8 bases fitting TRBD2. Material: PBMCs from blood, obtained around 2 years after vaccination. This sequence originates from a man between 50 and 69 years old who received an inactivated influenza vaccine. CDR3 protein: CASSFLAGSTGELFF. CDR3 coding DNA: TGCGCCAGCAGCTTTTTAGCGGGAAGTACCGGGGAGCTGTTTTTT.